The 14 T cell receptor beta chains in this list originate from one sample, sequenced in a study of beta chain features in type 1 diabetes. General study findings and limits: Across all four CD4+ subsets, people with type 1 diabetes showed modestly shorter TCRB CDR3s.

The study reverse transcribed the entire isolated RNA, so it sequenced expressed TCRB transcripts. Libraries were prepared by immunoSEQ multiplex PCR; TCRdb keeps only in-frame clonotypes and omits some of them. This table has a few hundred thousand clones, approximately 16% appearing once. Their antigens are not known. The source material was naive CD4+ T cells from blood. The origin of the receptors is a man younger than 45 with type 1 diabetes.

Notes on this clone: This sample also contains other DNA sequences that code for the same CDR3. The V call is TRBV29-1, the J call TRBJ1-1; 8 bases are a match to TRBD1. The CDR3 spans 13 residues. Germline CDR1 SQVTM, CDR2 ANQGSEA. V was pared by 5 bases and J by 0 bases, with 2 bases of the junction left unmatched. CDR3 coding DNA: TGCAGCGTTTTGACAGGGGTGAACACTGAAGCTTTCTTT. Amino acid sequence: CSVLTGVNTEAFF.

V and J are TRBV29-1 and TRBJ1-4; D uncertain. The CDR3 has 14 amino acids. From germline, CDR1 is SQVTM and CDR2 ANQGSEA. Trimming stripped 4 bases from V and 7 bases from J, with 16 bases between. CDR3 coding DNA: TGCAGCGTTGGCCGGCGCTCGCCGGGTGAAAAACTGTTTTTT. The encoded protein is CSVGRRSPGEKLFF. The variable domain in full, completed from reference TRBV29-1 and TRBJ1-4, reads SAVISQKPSRDICQRGTSLTIQCQVDSQVTMMFWYRQQPGQSLTLIATANQGSEATYESGFVIDKFPISRPNLTFSTLTVSNMSPEDSSIYLCSVGRRSPGEKLFFGSGTQLSVL.

The chain uses TRBV27 and TRBJ2-4, with 8 bases identical to TRBD1. The CDR3 is 13 residues long. V lost 5 bases to trimming and J lost 9 bases; unmatched junction nucleotides: 6. Per germline, CDR1 MNHEY and CDR2 SMNVEV (reference sequence). Here the CDR3 reads CASSRDRYSIQYF. Here the CDR3 DNA reads TGTGCCAGCAGTCGGGACAGGTACAGCATTCAGTACTTC.

V usage is TRBV15 and J usage is TRBJ2-7, with TRBD1 matching over 8 bases. CDR1 and CDR2 (germline): LNHNV, YYDKDF (reference sequence). This CDR3 has 17 amino acids. V was clipped by 4 bases and J by 3 bases; unmatched bases: 14. CDR3 in amino acids: CATSIRRDRTRYYEQYF. CDR3 in DNA: TGTGCCACCAGCATACGACGGGACAGGACTCGTTACTACGAGCAGTACTTC.

V usage is TRBV29-1 and J usage is TRBJ1-5; D uncertain. The germline gives CDR1 SQVTM, CDR2 ANQGSEA. The V end lost 4 bases, the J end lost 5 bases, and 9 bases lay between the germline ends. The CDR3 is 12 amino acids. CDR3: CSVAGSDQPQHF. The CDR3 nucleotides are TGCAGCGTTGCAGGTTCTGATCAGCCCCAGCATTTT. Drawing the rest from reference TRBV29-1 and TRBJ1-5, the complete variable domain is SAVISQKPSRDICQRGTSLTIQCQVDSQVTMMFWYRQQPGQSLTLIATANQGSEATYESGFVIDKFPISRPNLTFSTLTVSNMSPEDSSIYLCSVAGSDQPQHFGDGTRLSIL.

This chain uses TRBV15 with TRBJ2-7; TRBD1 aligns across 8 bases. The J segment lost 2 bases and the V segment lost 9 bases, leaving 9 bases of the junction unmatched. Germline lookup yields CDR1 LNHNV and CDR2 YYDKDF (reference sequence). CDR3 length: 14 residues. The DNA of the CDR3 is TGTGCCACAAGCCAGGGGACAGGTCCCTACGAGCAGTACTTC. Its translation is CATSQGTGPYEQYF.

In this sample, this clone turned up a few times. The chain uses TRBV2 and TRBJ2-3; no firm D call. With 3 bases removed from V and 0 bases from J, the gap between germline ends came to 7 bases. CDR3 length equals 14 residues. Germline CDR1 SNHLY, CDR2 FYNNEI. The CDR3, as DNA: TGTGCCAGCAGTGATTGGCTGAGCACAGATACGCAGTATTTT. Translation gives CASSDWLSTDTQYF.

The V gene is TRBV6-5, the J gene TRBJ2-7; unclear D gene. The V gene's germline CDR1 is MNHEY and CDR2 SVGAGI. Trimming stripped 0 bases from V and 0 bases from J, with 6 bases between. CDR3 length: 14 residues. The CDR3 spells CASSYSQNSYEQYF. Here the CDR3 DNA reads TGTGCCAGCAGTTACTCACAGAACTCCTACGAGCAGTACTTC.

This clone showed up just a few times. The chain employs TRBV2 and TRBJ2-3, with D hard to call. Trimming stripped 1 base from V and 2 bases from J, with 7 bases between. This CDR3 comprises 14 residues. Looked up from germline, CDR1 is SNHLY and CDR2 is FYNNEI. Written as DNA, the CDR3 is TGTGCCAGCAGTGAAGTCGGCTACACAGATACGCAGTATTTT. It codes for CASSEVGYTDTQYF.

This clone has a handful of counts. The rearrangement uses TRBV7-9 and TRBJ2-7; no reliable D call. Trimming removed 5 bases at V and 5 bases at J, with 13 bases between. Germline V gives CDR1 SEHNR, CDR2 FQNEAQ (reference sequence). CDR3 length: 13 residues. The CDR3 DNA is TGTGCCAGCAGCCCTCTCGGAATAGACGAGCAGTACTTC. Translated: CASSPLGIDEQYF.

This clone has just a few counts. Other DNA sequences of this sample code for an identical CDR3. The gene calls are TRBV2 and TRBJ2-7; 7 bases map to TRBD2. V was clipped by 4 bases and J by 7 bases; unmatched bases: 1. This CDR3 contains 11 residues. The germline V gene encodes CDR1 SNHLY and CDR2 FYNNEI. In DNA, the CDR3 is TGTGCCAGCAGTGGCGGGGGTGAGCAGTACTTC. It specifies CASSGGGEQYF.

The V gene is TRBV7-3, the J gene TRBJ2-1, with TRBD2 matching 8 bases. Unmatched junction bases numbered 3, after V lost 4 bases and J lost 7 bases. Germline CDR1 is SGHTA and CDR2 is FQGTGA. The CDR3 runs to 13 residues. CDR3 protein: CASSWTSMNEQFF. Written as DNA, the CDR3 is TGTGCCAGCAGCTGGACTAGCATGAATGAGCAGTTCTTC.

The gene calls are TRBV30 and TRBJ2-7, with D unclear. The germline V and J ends were trimmed by 5 bases and 6 bases, with 8 bases remaining between them. CDR1 GTSNPN and CDR2 SVGIG come from the germline V gene (reference sequence). The CDR3 contains 10 residues. CDR3 bases: TGTGCCTGGGGTCTGATCGAGCAGTACTTC. As protein: CAWGLIEQYF. The whole variable domain, remainder taken from reference TRBV30 and TRBJ2-7, is SQTIHQWPATLVQPVGSPLSLECTVEGTSNPNLYWYRQAAGRGLQLLFYSVGIGQISSEVPQNLSASRPQDRQFILSSKKLLLSDSGFYLCAWGLIEQYFGPGTRLTVT.

This clone was seen a handful of times. J is TRBJ2-5 and V is TRBV2, with TRBD1 matching 9 bases. Germline trimming cut 7 bases from V and 5 bases from J; bases unmatched to any gene: 8. CDR1 and CDR2 (germline): SNHLY, FYNNEI. The CDR3 contains 14 residues. The CDR3 loop is CASIRTGVEETQYF. In nucleotides, the CDR3 is TGTGCCAGCATCAGGACAGGGGTTGAGGAGACCCAGTACTTC. The entire variable domain, with the rest obtained from reference TRBV2 and TRBJ2-5, is as follows: EPEVTQTPSHQVTQMGQEVILRCVPISNHLYFYWYRQILGQKVEFLVSFYNNEISEKSEIFDDQFSVERPDGSNFTLKIRSTKLEDSAMYFCASIRTGVEETQYFGPGTRLLVL.